The 27 T cell receptor beta chains given below trace back to one sample, sequenced in a study of shared clonotypes between healthy human individuals. Generated by immunoSEQ multiplex PCR, the TCRdb table keeps only in-frame clones and is missing some. Here the sample spans nearly 1 million clones, 60% to 85% being singletons. The sequenced sample consisted of memory CD4+ T cells sorted from blood. Subset specified: CD45RA-negative fraction. The receptors shown here come from a man younger than 35 in good health.

The gene calls are TRBV4-1 and TRBJ2-7; the D gene could be TRBD1 or TRBD2 (5 bases each). The CDR3 spans 15 residues. V was trimmed by 0 bases and J by 2 bases, leaving 11 bases between them. In germline, CDR1 is MGHRA, CDR2 YSYEKL. Here the CDR3 DNA reads TGCGCCAGCAGCCAAGACCGAGGGGTTACCTACGAGCAGTACTTC. Its translation: CASSQDRGVTYEQYF.

The chain joins TRBV7-2 to TRBJ2-2; 9 bases fit TRBD2. J was trimmed by 8 bases and V by 5 bases; bases with no gene match: 6. CDR1 SGHTA and CDR2 FQGNSA come from the germline V gene. The CDR3 contains 14 residues. The CDR3 spells CASSPGLAGGELFF. The CDR3 DNA reads TGTGCCAGCAGCCCCGGGCTAGCGGGAGGGGAGCTGTTTTTT. Based on the CDR3 plus reference TRBV7-2 and TRBJ2-2, the full variable domain is GAGVSQSPSNKVTEKGKDVELRCDPISGHTALYWYRQSLGQGLEFLIYFQGNSAPDKSGLPSDRFSAERTGGSVSTLTIQRTQQEDSAVYLCASSPGLAGGELFFGEGSRLTVL.

The rearrangement links TRBV7-2 to TRBJ2-2, with D possibly TRBD1 on 5 matching bases. Trimming took off 2 bases at V and 6 bases at J, with 7 bases between the two ends. The CDR3 sequence is 13 residues long. Germline CDR1 is SGHTA and CDR2 is FQGNSA. The CDR3 sequence is CASSLLGAGELFF. In DNA, the CDR3 is TGTGCCAGCAGCTTATTAGGGGCCGGGGAGCTGTTTTTT. The whole variable domain, filled in from reference TRBV7-2 and TRBJ2-2, reads GAGVSQSPSNKVTEKGKDVELRCDPISGHTALYWYRQSLGQGLEFLIYFQGNSAPDKSGLPSDRFSAERTGGSVSTLTIQRTQQEDSAVYLCASSLLGAGELFFGEGSRLTVL.

This clone has only one observation. This chain uses TRBV2 with TRBJ1-2; D may be TRBD1 (5 bases). CDR1 SNHLY and CDR2 FYNNEI come from the germline V gene. The CDR3 is made up of 15 amino acids. Trimming removed 3 bases at V and 3 bases at J, with 14 bases between. The DNA for the CDR3 is TGTGCCAGCAGTGACCCGCAGGGTGGTGACTATGGCTACACCTTC. Translated: CASSDPQGGDYGYTF. Variable domain in full (rest from reference TRBV2 and TRBJ1-2): EPEVTQTPSHQVTQMGQEVILRCVPISNHLYFYWYRQILGQKVEFLVSFYNNEISEKSEIFDDQFSVERPDGSNFTLKIRSTKLEDSAMYFCASSDPQGGDYGYTFGSGTRLTVV.

This clone was recorded a few times. V gene TRBV29-1 combines with J gene TRBJ1-2; possible D gene TRBD1, 5 bases. CDR3 length: 12 amino acids. Between the trimmed V and J ends, which lost 3 bases and 7 bases, there was a span of 12 bases. Germline CDR1 and CDR2: SQVTM and ANQGSEA. The CDR3 DNA sequence: TGCAGCGTTGAGAGGGACTTGGGTGGCTACACCTTC. Translated: CSVERDLGGYTF.

This chain links TRBV7-9 with TRBJ2-1, with TRBD1 matching 7 bases. The germline V gene has CDR1 SEHNR and CDR2 FQNEAQ (reference sequence). This CDR3 spans 13 amino acids. V lost 5 bases and J lost 8; bases outside the gene matches: 6. The CDR3 nucleotides are TGTGCCAGCAGCGAGACAGGGCCGGATGAGCAGTTCTTC. It encodes CASSETGPDEQFF.

The J gene is TRBJ2-4, the V gene TRBV11-3; D uncertain. Germline CDR1 SGHNT, CDR2 YENEEA. Trimming took off 5 bases at V and 0 bases at J, with 11 bases between the two ends. This CDR3 has 15 amino acids. The CDR3, as DNA: TGTGCCAGCAGCCCCGATTTTACAGCCAAAAACATTCAGTACTTC. It encodes CASSPDFTAKNIQYF.

The chain couples TRBV6-5 to TRBJ2-7, with 7 bases fitting TRBD1. The germline V gene has CDR1 MNHEY and CDR2 SVGAGI. The CDR3 loop spans 14 amino acids. J lost 3 bases, V lost 8 bases, and 10 bases had no gene match. CDR3 loop: CASRIAGTVYEQYF. CDR3 bases: TGTGCCAGCCGAATTGCTGGGACAGTCTACGAGCAGTACTTC.

Concerning this clone itself: The junction and the germline gene differ at one end; a read error may be behind it. The genes are TRBV5-1 and TRBJ1-4, with 10 bases aligning to TRBD1. The length of the CDR3 is 16 residues. The germline V gene encodes CDR1 SGHRS and CDR2 YFSETQ. The CDR3 loop reads CASSLGQGATYEKLFF. The CDR3 bases are TGCGCCAGCAGCTTGGGACAGGGGGCAACTTATGAAAAACTGTTTTTT.

A remark on this clone: This likely stems from a read error, as it lies one base from a far larger clone. Other DNA variants within this sample encode the same CDR3. CDR3 region: CASNPYNSPLHF. Here the CDR3 DNA reads TGTGCCAGCAATCCCTATAATTCACCCCTCCACTTT. V and J are TRBV5-6 and TRBJ1-6; no firm D call. The CDR3 has 12 amino acids. Trimming stripped 6 bases from V and 2 bases from J, with 3 bases between. Germline V gives CDR1 SGHDT, CDR2 YYEEEE.

The chain joins TRBV11-2 to TRBJ2-1; TRBD1 matches 7 bases. V was clipped by 6 bases and J by 7 bases; unmatched bases: 12. CDR3 size: 15 residues. Germline CDR1 is SGHAT and CDR2 is FQNNGV. The CDR3 sequence is CASRVPGQQMNEQFF. In DNA form, the CDR3 reads TGTGCCAGCAGGGTCCCGGGACAGCAGATGAATGAGCAGTTCTTC.

Notes on this clone: Other DNA sequences within the sample encode an identical CDR3. The genes are TRBV18 and TRBJ2-1, with 11 bases aligning to TRBD2. Germline CDR1 reads KGHSH; CDR2 reads LQKENI. V trimming: 2 bases; J trimming: 6 bases; junction bases outside the gene matches: 6. This CDR3 comprises 16 residues. CDR3 region: CASSPNLLAGANEQFF. In DNA form, the CDR3 reads TGTGCCAGCTCACCAAATTTACTAGCGGGAGCCAATGAGCAGTTCTTC.

CDR3 amino acids: CASSQGLAPDTQYF. The CDR3 bases are TGCGCCAGCAGCCAGGGACTAGCACCAGATACGCAGTATTTT. The chain couples TRBV4-3 to TRBJ2-3, with 9 bases lining up with TRBD2. Germline lookup yields CDR1 LGHNA and CDR2 YSLEER. The J segment lost 4 bases and the V segment lost 3 bases, leaving 2 bases of the junction unmatched. The CDR3 is made up of 14 amino acids.

This clone came up once. The chain carries TRBV6-5 and TRBJ1-6; unclear D gene. Trimming took 2 bases from V and 7 from J, leaving 9 bases between them. The V gene's germline CDR1 is MNHEY and CDR2 SVGAGI. This CDR3 region has 14 residues. CDR3 in amino acids: CASSYIRGNSPLHF. The CDR3 bases are TGTGCCAGCAGTTACATTCGGGGAAATTCACCCCTCCACTTT.

This chain connects TRBV28 to TRBJ1-2; tentatively, D is TRBD1 (5 bases). The germline CDR1 and CDR2 sequences are MDHEN and SYDVKM. CDR3 length: 15 residues. V shed 6 bases and J shed 4 bases, with 18 bases lying between them. The CDR3 sequence: CASRKNGGEAYGYTF. In DNA form, the CDR3 reads TGTGCCAGCAGAAAGAATGGAGGGGAGGCCTATGGCTACACCTTC.

Notes on this clone: Other DNA variants within this sample encode the same CDR3. The chain recombines TRBV18 with TRBJ2-1; TRBD2 might be the D (6 bases). CDR3 length: 15 amino acids. Germline V CDR1 and CDR2: KGHSH, LQKENI. V dropped 3 bases and J dropped 3 bases, with 12 bases sitting between them. The chain's CDR3 is CASSPPGSSYNEQFF. In DNA form, the CDR3 reads TGTGCCAGCTCACCCCCCGGGAGCAGCTACAATGAGCAGTTCTTC.

The sample holds a few counts of this clone. This chain uses TRBV10-1 with TRBJ1-6; no clear D. This CDR3 is built from 13 residues. V lost 0 bases to trimming and J lost 8 bases, with 5 bases between them. Per the germline V gene, CDR1 is WNHNN and CDR2 is SYGVQD (reference sequence). Here the CDR3 DNA reads TGCGCCAGCAGTGAGTCCGGGGATTCACCCCTCCACTTT. Protein sequence: CASSESGDSPLHF.

This rearrangement joins TRBV9 to TRBJ2-5, with 7 positions matching TRBD2. The germline CDR1 and CDR2 sequences are SGDLS and YYNGEE. This CDR3 comprises 13 residues. After removal of 4 bases from V and 2 bases from J, the junction contained 2 bases not matched to a gene. CDR3 protein: CASSTSAQETQYF. Here the CDR3 DNA reads TGTGCCAGCAGCACTAGCGCTCAAGAGACCCAGTACTTC. The whole variable domain, filled in from reference TRBV9 and TRBJ2-5, reads DSGVTQTPKHLITATGQRVTLRCSPRSGDLSVYWYQQSLDQGLQFLIQYYNGEERAKGNILERFSAQQFPDLHSELNLSSLELGDSALYFCASSTSAQETQYFGPGTRLLVL.

CDR3 sequence (DNA): TGTGCCAGCAGTTTAAGCGGGGTTAGCTCCTACGAGCAGTACTTC. This codes for CASSLSGVSSYEQYF. The gene calls are TRBV28 and TRBJ2-7; 7 bases are shared with TRBD2. Germline CDR1 reads MDHEN; CDR2 reads SYDVKM. With 2 bases clipped from V and 0 bases from J, the junction kept 4 bases outside the gene matches. The CDR3 contains 15 residues. The full variable domain, its missing parts supplied by reference TRBV28 and TRBJ2-7, is DVKVTQSSRYLVKRTGEKVFLECVQDMDHENMFWYRQDPGLGLRLIYFSYDVKMKEKGDIPEGYSVSREKKERFSLILESASTNQTSMYLCASSLSGVSSYEQYFGPGTRLTVT.

V and J are TRBV12-2 and TRBJ2-7; the DNA was not compared with TRBD2, the D call given in the table. TRBV12-2 is a known pseudogene. The CDR3 length is 14 residues. CDR3 nucleotide sequence: TGTGCAAGTCGCTTCCCAAGCGTATCCTACGAGCAGTACTTC. This sequence encodes CASRFPSVSYEQYF.

A single count supports this clone. The J gene is TRBJ2-1, the V gene TRBV30, with no clear D. Trimming removed 2 bases from V and 7 bases from J, with 12 bases in between. Germline-derived CDR1 and CDR2 are GTSNPN and SVGIG (reference sequence). This CDR3 region has 13 residues. This CDR3 reads CAWSYSPWNEQFF. CDR3 DNA sequence: TGTGCCTGGAGTTATTCTCCTTGGAATGAGCAGTTCTTC.

Points on this clone: In the same sample, other DNA sequences code for this CDR3. This chain joins TRBV11-2 and TRBJ2-5, with D possibly matching TRBD2 (5 bases). This CDR3 has 13 amino acids. From germline, CDR1 is SGHAT and CDR2 FQNNGV. The germline V and J ends were trimmed by 5 bases and 2 bases, with 9 bases remaining between them. The CDR3 nucleotides read TGTGCCAGCAGCCTCGGGGTACAAGAGACCCAGTACTTC. This codes for CASSLGVQETQYF.

V and J are TRBV2 and TRBJ1-1, with 9 positions matching TRBD1. Germline CDR1 SNHLY, CDR2 FYNNEI. V trimming: 4 bases; J trimming: 4 bases; junction bases outside the gene matches: 10. The CDR3 sequence is 16 residues long. The CDR3 sequence: CASSASQGAKGTEAFF. The CDR3 bases are TGTGCCAGCAGTGCCTCACAGGGGGCTAAGGGCACTGAAGCTTTCTTT.

The V gene is TRBV14, the J gene TRBJ2-1; 14 bases line up with TRBD2. With 4 bases clipped from V and 3 bases from J, the junction kept 5 bases outside the gene matches. CDR3 length equals 17 residues. CDR1 and CDR2 (germline): SGHDN, FVKESK. This CDR3 is CASSRTSGRPYYNEQFF. In DNA, the CDR3 is TGTGCCAGCAGCCGGACTAGCGGGAGGCCATACTACAATGAGCAGTTCTTC.

Comments on this clone: In the same sample, other DNA sequences code for this CDR3. The gene calls are TRBV6-5 and TRBJ1-6, with D perhaps TRBD1 (5 bases). This CDR3 region has 12 residues. V lost 2 bases and J 9 bases, leaving 5 bases between the germline ends. From germline, CDR1 is MNHEY and CDR2 SVGAGI. The CDR3 here is CASSYRGSPLHF. CDR3 DNA: TGTGCCAGCAGTTACAGGGGTTCACCCCTCCACTTT.

In nucleotides, the CDR3 is TGTGCCAGCAGGTTCGATCTCGGAGGAGAAAAACTGTTTTTT. As protein: CASRFDLGGEKLFF. The V call is TRBV6-6, the J call TRBJ1-4; D unclear. The CDR3 consists of 14 residues. The V gene lost 6 bases and the J gene lost 8 bases, with 16 bases spanning the gap. Germline lookup yields CDR1 MNHNY and CDR2 SVGAGI (reference sequence).

A few counts support this clone. The chain carries TRBV7-8 and TRBJ1-1; TRBD1 is a possible D gene (6 bases). CDR1 is SGHVS, CDR2 FQNEAQ, per germline. This CDR3 is built from 15 residues. Trimming shortened V by 6 bases and J by 4 bases, and 18 bases separated the two germline ends. This CDR3 is CASSFKQGFFTEAFF. The CDR3 bases are TGTGCCAGCAGTTTCAAACAGGGATTTTTCACTGAAGCTTTCTTT.